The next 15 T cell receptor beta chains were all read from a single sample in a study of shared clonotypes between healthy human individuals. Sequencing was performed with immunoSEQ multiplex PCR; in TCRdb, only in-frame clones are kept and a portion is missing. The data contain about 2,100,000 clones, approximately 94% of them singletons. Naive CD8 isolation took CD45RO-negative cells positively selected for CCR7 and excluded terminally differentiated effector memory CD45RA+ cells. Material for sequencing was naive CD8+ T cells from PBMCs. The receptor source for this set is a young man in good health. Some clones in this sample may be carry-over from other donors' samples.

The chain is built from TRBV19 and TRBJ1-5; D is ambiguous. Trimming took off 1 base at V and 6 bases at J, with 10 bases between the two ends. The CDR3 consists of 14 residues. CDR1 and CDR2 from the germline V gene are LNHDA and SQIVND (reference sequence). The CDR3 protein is CASSIGRVGQPQHF. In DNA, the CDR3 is TGTGCCAGTAGTATAGGACGGGTGGGTCAGCCCCAGCATTTT.

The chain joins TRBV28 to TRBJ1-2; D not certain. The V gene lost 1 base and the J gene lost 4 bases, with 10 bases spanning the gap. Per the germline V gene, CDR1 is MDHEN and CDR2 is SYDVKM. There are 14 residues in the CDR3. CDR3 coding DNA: TGTGCCAGCAGTTTATTGACTAGTTTCTATGGCTACACCTTC. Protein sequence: CASSLLTSFYGYTF.

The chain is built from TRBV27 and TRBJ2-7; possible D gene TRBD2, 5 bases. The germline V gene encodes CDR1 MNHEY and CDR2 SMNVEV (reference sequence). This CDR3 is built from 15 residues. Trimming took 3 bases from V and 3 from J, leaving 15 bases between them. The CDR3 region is CASSFRGTMGYEQYF. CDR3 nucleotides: TGTGCCAGCAGTTTCCGGGGAACGATGGGCTACGAGCAGTACTTC.

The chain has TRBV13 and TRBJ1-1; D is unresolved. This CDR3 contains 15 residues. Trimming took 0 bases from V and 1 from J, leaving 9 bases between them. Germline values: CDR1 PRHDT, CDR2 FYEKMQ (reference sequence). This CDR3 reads CASSLGRAGNTEAFF. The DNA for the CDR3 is TGTGCCAGCAGCTTAGGCCGGGCGGGGAACACTGAAGCTTTCTTT.

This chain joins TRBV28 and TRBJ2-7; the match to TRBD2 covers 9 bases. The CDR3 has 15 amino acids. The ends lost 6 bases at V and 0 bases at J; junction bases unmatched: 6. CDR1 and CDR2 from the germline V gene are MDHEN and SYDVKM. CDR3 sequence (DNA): TGTGCCAGCAGCCCGACTAGCGGTCTCTCCTACGAGCAGTACTTC. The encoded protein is CASSPTSGLSYEQYF.

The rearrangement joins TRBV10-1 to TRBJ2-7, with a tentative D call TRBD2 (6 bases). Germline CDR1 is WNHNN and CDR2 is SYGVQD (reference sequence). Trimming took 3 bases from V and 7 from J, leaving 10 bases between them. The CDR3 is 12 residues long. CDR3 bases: TGCGCCAGCAGTGAATGGGGGAGGGAGCAGTACTTC. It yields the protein CASSEWGREQYF.

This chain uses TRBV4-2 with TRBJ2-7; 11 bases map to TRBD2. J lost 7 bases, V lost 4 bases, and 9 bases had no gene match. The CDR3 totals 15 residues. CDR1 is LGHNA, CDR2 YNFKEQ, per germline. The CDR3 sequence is CASSPTIAGGREQYF. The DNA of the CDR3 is TGTGCCAGCAGCCCGACTATAGCGGGAGGGAGGGAGCAGTACTTC.

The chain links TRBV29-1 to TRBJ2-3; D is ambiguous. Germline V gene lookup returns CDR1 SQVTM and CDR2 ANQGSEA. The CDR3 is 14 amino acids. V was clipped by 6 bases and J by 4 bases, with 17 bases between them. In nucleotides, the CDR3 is TGCAGCGTGCTGGTTCGCACATACCCAGATACGCAGTATTTT. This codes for CSVLVRTYPDTQYF.

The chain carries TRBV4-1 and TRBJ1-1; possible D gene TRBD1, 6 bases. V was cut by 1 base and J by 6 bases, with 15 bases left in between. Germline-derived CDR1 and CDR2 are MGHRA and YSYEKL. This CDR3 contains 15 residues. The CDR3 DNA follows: TGCGCCAGCAGCCAAGTCCCAGGGGCTGACCCTGAAGCTTTCTTT. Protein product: CASSQVPGADPEAFF.

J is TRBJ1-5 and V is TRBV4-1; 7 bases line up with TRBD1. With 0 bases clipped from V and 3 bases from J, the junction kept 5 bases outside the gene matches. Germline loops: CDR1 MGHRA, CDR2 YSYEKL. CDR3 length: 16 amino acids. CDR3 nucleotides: TGCGCCAGCAGCCAAGACGGGGGACAGATCAATCAGCCCCAGCATTTT. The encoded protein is CASSQDGGQINQPQHF.

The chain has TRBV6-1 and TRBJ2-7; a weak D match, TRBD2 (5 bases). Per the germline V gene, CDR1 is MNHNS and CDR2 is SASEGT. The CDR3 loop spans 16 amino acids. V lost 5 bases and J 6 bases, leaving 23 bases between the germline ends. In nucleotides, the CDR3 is TGTGCCAGCAGTCAAGGACTCCAGGCAGCGGCCTCCGAGCAGTACTTC. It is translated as CASSQGLQAAASEQYF.

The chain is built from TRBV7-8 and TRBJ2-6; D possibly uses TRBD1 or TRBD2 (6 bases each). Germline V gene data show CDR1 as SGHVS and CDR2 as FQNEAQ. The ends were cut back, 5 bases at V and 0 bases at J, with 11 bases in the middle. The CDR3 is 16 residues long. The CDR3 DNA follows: TGTGCCAGCAGCGTTGGGGGGCGCTCTGGGGCCAACGTCCTGACTTTC. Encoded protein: CASSVGGRSGANVLTF.

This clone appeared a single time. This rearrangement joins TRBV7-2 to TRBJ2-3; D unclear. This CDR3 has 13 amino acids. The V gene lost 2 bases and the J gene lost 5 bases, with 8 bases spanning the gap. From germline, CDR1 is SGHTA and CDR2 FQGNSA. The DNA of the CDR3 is TGTGCCAGCAGCTTAATGTTAGGAGATACGCAGTATTTT. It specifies CASSLMLGDTQYF.

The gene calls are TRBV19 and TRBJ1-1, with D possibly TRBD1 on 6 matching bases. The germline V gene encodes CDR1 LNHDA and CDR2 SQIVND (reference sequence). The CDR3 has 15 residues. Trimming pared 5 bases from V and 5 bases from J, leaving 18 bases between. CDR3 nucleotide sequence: TGTGCCAGTAGTGCCCGCGAGAGGACAGAAACTGAAGCTTTCTTT. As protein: CASSARERTETEAFF.

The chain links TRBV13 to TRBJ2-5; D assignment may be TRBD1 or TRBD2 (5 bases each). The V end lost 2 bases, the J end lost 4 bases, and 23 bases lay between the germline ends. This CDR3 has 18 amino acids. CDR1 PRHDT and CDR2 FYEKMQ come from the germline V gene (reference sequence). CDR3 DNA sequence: TGTGCCAGCAGCTTAAGGTCCGGGGCACTGACTTTTGGAGAGACCCAGTACTTC. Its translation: CASSLRSGALTFGETQYF.